This T cell receptor (beta chain) was identified during a study of T cell repertoires in cytomegalovirus infection. The CDR3 consists of 14 residues. Germline V gene data show CDR1 as MGHDK and CDR2 as SYGVNS. Unmatched junction bases numbered 2, after V lost 2 bases and J lost 5 bases. This clonotype was seen a handful of times. Its antigen is not known. One entry per CDR3 protein results from TCRdb running MiXCR on the reads. Of some 800,000 distinct CDR3 sequences in the sample, 32% were seen once. The rearrangement joins TRBV25-1 to TRBJ1-2; 10 bases agree with TRBD1. The specimen was cultured CD8+ T cells from PBMCs, collected from culture after CMV antigen stimulation. The sequence was collected from a human donor in good health (CMV status not recorded). Some clones in this sample may be carry-over from other donors' samples. The CDR3, as DNA: TGTGCCAGCAGTGAAGCGGGACAGGGGTATGGCTACACCTTC. Its translation: CASSEAGQGYGYTF.